Below, 2 T cell receptor beta chains from the same sample are listed, as sequenced in a study of T-cell reconstitution after alpha-beta-depleted transplantation in children (dated by TCRdb to the mid-2010s). Library generation was performed with PCR. Reads for this sample came from an Illumina HiSeq 2500. Molecular barcoding was employed in the preparation of TCR libraries, with unique molecular identifiers being used to normalize TCRbeta repertoire quantification. The public reads were run again by TCRdb, first through fastp at Q25 and then through MiXCR, and only productive beta chains were kept. Each record represents a unique CDR3 protein, reported with the most common genes and DNA among its rows. The sample table lists a few hundred thousand distinct CDR3 sequences, 10% of them with a count of one. Clones ranked in the top ten supply around 2.3% of the sample. The material was PBMCs from the stem cell graft donor, obtained from the stem cell graft. These receptors were taken from a human donor who donated a stem cell graft to a child with acute lymphoblastic leukemia.

J is TRBJ2-7 and V is TRBV15; D is possibly TRBD2 (5 bases). CDR3 length: 15 amino acids. Germline V gene sequence: CDR1 LNHNV, CDR2 YYDKDF (reference sequence). Trimming removed 5 bases at V and 0 bases at J, with 14 bases between. The DNA for the CDR3 is TGTGCCACCAGCGTGGAGCGGCCGGCCTCCTACGAGCAGTACTTC. This translates into CATSVERPASYEQYF.

This clonotype was seen a handful of times. The rearrangement uses TRBV7-2 and TRBJ2-1; TRBD2 agrees at 9 bases. Trimming cost V 1 base and J 6 bases; bases outside gene matches: 7. Germline-derived CDR1 and CDR2 are SGHTA and FQGNSA. This CDR3 region has 16 residues. The CDR3 nucleotides are TGTGCCAGCAGCTTAGAGAGGACTAGCGCCCGCAATGAGCAGTTCTTC. Protein sequence: CASSLERTSARNEQFF.